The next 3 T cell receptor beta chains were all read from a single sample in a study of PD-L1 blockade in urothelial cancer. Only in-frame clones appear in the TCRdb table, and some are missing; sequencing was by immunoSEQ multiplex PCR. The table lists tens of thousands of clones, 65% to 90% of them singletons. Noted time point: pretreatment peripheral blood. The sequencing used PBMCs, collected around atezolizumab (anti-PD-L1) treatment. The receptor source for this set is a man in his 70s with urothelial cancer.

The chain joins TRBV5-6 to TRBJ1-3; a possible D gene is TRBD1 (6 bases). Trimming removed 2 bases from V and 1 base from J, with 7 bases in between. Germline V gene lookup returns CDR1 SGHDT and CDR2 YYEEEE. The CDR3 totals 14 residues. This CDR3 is CASSFGTSGNTIYF. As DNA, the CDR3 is TGTGCCAGCAGCTTTGGGACATCTGGAAACACCATATATTTT.

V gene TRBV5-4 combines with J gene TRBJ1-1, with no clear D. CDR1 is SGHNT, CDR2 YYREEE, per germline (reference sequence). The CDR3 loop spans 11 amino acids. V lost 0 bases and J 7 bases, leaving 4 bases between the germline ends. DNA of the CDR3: TGTGCCAGCAGCTTGGACAGTGAAGCTTTCTTT. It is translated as CASSLDSEAFF. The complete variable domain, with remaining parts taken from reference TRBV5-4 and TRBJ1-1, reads ETGVTQSPTHLIKTRGQQVTLRCSSQSGHNTVSWYQQALGQGPQFIFQYYREEENGRGNFPPRFSGLQFPNYSSELNVNALELDDSALYLCASSLDSEAFFGQGTRLTVV.

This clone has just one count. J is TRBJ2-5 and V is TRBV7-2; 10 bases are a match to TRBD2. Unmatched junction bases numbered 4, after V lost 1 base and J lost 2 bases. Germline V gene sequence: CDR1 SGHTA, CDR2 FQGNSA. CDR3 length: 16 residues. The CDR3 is CASSLGPSGSQETQYF. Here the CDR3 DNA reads TGTGCCAGCAGCTTAGGCCCTAGCGGGAGTCAAGAGACCCAGTACTTC.